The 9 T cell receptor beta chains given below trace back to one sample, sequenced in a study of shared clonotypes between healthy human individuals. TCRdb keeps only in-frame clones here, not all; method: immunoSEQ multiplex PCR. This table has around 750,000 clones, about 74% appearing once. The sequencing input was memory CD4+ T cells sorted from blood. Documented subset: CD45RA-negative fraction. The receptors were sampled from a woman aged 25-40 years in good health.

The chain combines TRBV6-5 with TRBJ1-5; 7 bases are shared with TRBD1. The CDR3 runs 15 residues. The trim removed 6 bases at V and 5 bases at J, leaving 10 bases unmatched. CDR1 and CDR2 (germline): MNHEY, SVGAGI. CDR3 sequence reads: CASRPRKGGDQPQHF. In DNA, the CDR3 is TGTGCCAGCAGACCCCGGAAAGGGGGCGATCAGCCCCAGCATTTT.

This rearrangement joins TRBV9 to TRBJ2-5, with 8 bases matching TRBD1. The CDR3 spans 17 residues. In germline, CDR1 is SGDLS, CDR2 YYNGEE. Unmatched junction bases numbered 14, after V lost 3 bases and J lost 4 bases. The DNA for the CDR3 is TGTGCCAGCAGCGCGACTCCGGCCAGGGGGCATGGAGAGACCCAGTACTTC. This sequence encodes CASSATPARGHGETQYF.

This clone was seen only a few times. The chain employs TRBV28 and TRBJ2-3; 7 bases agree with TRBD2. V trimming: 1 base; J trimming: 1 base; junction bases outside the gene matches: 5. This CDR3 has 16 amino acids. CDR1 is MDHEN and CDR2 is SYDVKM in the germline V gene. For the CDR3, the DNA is TGTGCCAGCAGTTTATCCTCTAGCGGAGGCACAGATACGCAGTATTTT. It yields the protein CASSLSSSGGTDTQYF.

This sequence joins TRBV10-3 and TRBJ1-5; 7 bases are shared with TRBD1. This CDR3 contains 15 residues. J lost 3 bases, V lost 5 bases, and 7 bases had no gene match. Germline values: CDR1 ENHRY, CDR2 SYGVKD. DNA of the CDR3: TGTGCCATCAGTTCGGACAGGAGGTACAATCAGCCCCAGCATTTT. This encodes CAISSDRRYNQPQHF.

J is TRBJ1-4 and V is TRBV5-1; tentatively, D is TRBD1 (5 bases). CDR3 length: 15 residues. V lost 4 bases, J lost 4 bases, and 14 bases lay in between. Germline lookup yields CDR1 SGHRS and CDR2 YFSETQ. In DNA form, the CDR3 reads TGCGCCAGCAGCACCGGCGGACAAATTAATGAAAAACTGTTTTTT. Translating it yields CASSTGGQINEKLFF.

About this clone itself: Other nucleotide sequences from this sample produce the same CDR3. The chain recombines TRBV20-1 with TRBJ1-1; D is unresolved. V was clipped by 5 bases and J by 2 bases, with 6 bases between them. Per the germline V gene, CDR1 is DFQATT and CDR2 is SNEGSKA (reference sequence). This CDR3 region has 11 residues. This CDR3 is CSASTNTEAFF. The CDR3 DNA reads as TGCAGTGCTTCCACTAACACTGAAGCTTTCTTT.

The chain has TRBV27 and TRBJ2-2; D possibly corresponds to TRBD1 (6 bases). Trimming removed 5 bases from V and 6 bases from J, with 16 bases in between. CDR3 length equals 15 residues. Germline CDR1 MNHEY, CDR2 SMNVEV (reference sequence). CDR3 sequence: CASSMAGAGAGELFF. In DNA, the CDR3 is TGTGCCAGCAGTATGGCAGGGGCGGGTGCCGGGGAGCTGTTTTTT.

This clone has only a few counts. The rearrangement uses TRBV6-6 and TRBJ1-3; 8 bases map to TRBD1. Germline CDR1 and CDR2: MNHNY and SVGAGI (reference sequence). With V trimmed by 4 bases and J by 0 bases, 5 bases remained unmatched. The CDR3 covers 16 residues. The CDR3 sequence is CASSLSQGASGNTIYF. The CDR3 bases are TGTGCCAGCAGTTTGTCCCAGGGGGCCTCTGGAAACACCATATATTTT.

This chain's CDR3 is CARRGQGDSDTQYF. The CDR3 DNA reads as TGTGCCAGACGAGGACAGGGGGATTCAGATACGCAGTATTTT. The rearrangement uses TRBV2 and TRBJ2-3; TRBD1 aligns across 10 bases. The CDR3 length is 14 residues. With 9 bases clipped from V and 4 bases from J, the junction kept 7 bases outside the gene matches. CDR1 is SNHLY and CDR2 is FYNNEI in the germline V gene.